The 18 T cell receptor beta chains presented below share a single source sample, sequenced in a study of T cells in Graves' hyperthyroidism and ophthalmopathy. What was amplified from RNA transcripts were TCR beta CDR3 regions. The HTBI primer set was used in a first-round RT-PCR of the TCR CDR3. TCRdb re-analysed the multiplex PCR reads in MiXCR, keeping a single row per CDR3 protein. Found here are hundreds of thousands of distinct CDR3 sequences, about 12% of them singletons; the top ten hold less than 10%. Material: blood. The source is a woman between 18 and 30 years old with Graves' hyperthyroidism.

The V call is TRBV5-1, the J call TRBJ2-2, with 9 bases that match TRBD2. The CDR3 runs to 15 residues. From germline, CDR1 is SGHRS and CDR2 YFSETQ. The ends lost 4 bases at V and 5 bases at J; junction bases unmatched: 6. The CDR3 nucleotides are TGCGCCAGCAGCGGGCTAGCGGGGAGAACCGGGGAGCTGTTTTTT. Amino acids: CASSGLAGRTGELFF.

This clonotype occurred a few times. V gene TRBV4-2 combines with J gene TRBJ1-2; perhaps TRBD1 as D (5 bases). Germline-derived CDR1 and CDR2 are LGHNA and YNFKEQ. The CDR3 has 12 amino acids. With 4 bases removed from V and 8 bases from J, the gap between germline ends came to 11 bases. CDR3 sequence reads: CASSRGEDGYTF. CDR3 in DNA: TGTGCCAGCAGCCGGGGGGAGGACGGCTACACCTTC.

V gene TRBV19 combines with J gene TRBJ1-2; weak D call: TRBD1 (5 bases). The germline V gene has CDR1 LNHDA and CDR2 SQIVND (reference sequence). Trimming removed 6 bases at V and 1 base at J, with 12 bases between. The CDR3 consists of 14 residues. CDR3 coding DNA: TGTGCCAGTAGATGGGGAGGGGATAACTATGGCTACACCTTC. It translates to CASRWGGDNYGYTF.

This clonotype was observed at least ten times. The CDR3: CASSIQQRGSYEQYF. In nucleotides, the CDR3 is TGTGCCAGTAGTATTCAGCAGCGCGGCTCCTACGAGCAGTACTTC. The genes are TRBV19 and TRBJ2-7; D uncertain. Germline CDR1 is LNHDA and CDR2 is SQIVND (reference sequence). The V gene lost 3 bases and the J gene lost 0 bases, with 12 bases spanning the gap. CDR3 length: 15 residues.

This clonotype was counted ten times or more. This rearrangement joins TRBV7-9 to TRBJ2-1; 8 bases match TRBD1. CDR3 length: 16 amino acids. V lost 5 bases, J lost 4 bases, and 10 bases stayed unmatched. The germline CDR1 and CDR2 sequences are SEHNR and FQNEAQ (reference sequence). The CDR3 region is CASSQSRGLSYNEQFF. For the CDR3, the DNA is TGTGCCAGCAGCCAAAGCAGGGGGCTTTCTTACAATGAGCAGTTCTTC.

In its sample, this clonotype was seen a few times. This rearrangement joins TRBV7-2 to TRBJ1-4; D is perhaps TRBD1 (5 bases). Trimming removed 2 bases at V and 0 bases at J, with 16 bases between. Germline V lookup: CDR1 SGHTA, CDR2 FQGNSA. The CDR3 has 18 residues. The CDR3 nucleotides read TGTGCCAGCAGCTTAAAGTTGTTAGGAGGGGCAACTAATGAAAAACTGTTTTTT. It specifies CASSLKLLGGATNEKLFF. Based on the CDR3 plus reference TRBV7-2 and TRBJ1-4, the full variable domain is GAGVSQSPSNKVTEKGKDVELRCDPISGHTALYWYRQSLGQGLEFLIYFQGNSAPDKSGLPSDRFSAERTGGSVSTLTIQRTQQEDSAVYLCASSLKLLGGATNEKLFFGSGTQLSVL.

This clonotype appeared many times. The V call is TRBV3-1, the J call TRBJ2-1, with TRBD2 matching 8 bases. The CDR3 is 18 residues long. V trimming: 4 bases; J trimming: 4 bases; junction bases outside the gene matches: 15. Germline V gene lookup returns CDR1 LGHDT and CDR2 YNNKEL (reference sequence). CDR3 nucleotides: TGTGCCAGCAGCCCCCGGAGGAGCGGGGGCCCGCAATACAATGAGCAGTTCTTC. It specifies CASSPRRSGGPQYNEQFF.

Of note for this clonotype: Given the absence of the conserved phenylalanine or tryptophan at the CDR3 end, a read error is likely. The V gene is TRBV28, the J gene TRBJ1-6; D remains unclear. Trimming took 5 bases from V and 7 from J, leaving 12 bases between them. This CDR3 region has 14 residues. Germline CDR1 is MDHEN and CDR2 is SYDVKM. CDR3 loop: CASSPAGVNSPLHL. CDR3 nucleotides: TGTGCCAGCAGTCCGGCCGGGGTCAATTCACCCCTCCACCTT.

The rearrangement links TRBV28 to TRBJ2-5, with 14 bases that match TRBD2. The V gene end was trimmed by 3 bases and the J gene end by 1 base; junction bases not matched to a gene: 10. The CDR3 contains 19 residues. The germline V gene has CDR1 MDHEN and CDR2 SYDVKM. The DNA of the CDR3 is TGTGCCAGCAGTTTCCACGGGGCGACTAGCGGGGGGGTCCAAGAGACCCAGTACTTC. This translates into CASSFHGATSGGVQETQYF.

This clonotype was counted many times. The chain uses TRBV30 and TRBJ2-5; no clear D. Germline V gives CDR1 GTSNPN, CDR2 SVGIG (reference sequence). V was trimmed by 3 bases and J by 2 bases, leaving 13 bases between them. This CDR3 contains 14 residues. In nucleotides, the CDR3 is TGTGCCTGGAGAAGGACGTTACATCAAGAGACCCAGTACTTC. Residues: CAWRRTLHQETQYF. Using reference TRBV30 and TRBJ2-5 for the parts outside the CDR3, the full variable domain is SQTIHQWPATLVQPVGSPLSLECTVEGTSNPNLYWYRQAAGRGLQLLFYSVGIGQISSEVPQNLSASRPQDRQFILSSKKLLLSDSGFYLCAWRRTLHQETQYFGPGTRLLVL.

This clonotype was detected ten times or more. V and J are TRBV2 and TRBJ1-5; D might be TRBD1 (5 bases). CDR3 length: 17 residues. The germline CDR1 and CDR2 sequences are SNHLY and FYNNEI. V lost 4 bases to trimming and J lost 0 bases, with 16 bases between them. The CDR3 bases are TGTGCCAGCAGTGGGGGGGGGACTCCCTATAGCAATCAGCCCCAGCATTTT. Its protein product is CASSGGGTPYSNQPQHF.

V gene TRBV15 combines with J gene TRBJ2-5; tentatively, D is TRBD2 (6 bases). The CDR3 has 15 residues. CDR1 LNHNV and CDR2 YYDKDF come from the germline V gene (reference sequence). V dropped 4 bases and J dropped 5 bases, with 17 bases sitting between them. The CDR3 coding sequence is TGTGCCACCAGCACGGCGAGGCGGGGAGAGGAGACCCAGTACTTC. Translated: CATSTARRGEETQYF.

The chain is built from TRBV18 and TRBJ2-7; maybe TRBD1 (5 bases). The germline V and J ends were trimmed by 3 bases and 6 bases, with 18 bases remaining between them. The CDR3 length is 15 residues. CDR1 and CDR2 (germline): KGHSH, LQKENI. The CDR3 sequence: CASSPLTGPGSEQYF. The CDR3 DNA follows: TGTGCCAGCTCACCCCTGACTGGTCCAGGGTCCGAGCAGTACTTC.

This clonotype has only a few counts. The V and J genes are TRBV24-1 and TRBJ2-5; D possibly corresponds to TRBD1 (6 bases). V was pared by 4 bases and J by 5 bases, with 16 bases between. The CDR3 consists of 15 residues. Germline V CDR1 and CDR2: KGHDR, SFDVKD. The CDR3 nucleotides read TGTGCCACCAGTGACCCTCAGGGGCTTGGGGAGACCCAGTACTTC. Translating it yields CATSDPQGLGETQYF.

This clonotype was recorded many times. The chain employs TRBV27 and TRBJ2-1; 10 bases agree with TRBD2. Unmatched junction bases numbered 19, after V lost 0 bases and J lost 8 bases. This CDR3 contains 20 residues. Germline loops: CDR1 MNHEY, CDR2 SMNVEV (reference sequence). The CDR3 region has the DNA TGTGCCAGCAGTTTATCGATAACTGTGTCGGTAGCGGGAGGTTTTTATGAGCAGTTCTTC. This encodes CASSLSITVSVAGGFYEQFF.

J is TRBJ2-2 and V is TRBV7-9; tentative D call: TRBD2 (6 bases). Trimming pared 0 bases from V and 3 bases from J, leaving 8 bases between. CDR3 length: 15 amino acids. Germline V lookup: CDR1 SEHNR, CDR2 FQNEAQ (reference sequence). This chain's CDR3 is CASSLAVADTGELFF. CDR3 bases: TGTGCCAGCAGCTTAGCGGTAGCGGACACCGGGGAGCTGTTTTTT.

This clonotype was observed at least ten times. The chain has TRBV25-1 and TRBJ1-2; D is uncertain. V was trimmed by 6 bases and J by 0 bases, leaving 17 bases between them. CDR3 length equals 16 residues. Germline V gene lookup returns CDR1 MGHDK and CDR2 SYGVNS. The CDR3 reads CASRSRATVANYGYTF. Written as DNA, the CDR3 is TGTGCCAGCAGGAGCCGGGCGACCGTAGCTAACTATGGCTACACCTTC.

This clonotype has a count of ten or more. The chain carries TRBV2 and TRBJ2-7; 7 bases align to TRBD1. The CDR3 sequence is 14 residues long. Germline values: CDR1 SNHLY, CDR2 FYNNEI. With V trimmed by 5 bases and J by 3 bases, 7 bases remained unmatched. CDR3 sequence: CASSMAGGVYEQYF. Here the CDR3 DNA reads TGTGCCAGCAGTATGGCAGGGGGTGTCTACGAGCAGTACTTC.